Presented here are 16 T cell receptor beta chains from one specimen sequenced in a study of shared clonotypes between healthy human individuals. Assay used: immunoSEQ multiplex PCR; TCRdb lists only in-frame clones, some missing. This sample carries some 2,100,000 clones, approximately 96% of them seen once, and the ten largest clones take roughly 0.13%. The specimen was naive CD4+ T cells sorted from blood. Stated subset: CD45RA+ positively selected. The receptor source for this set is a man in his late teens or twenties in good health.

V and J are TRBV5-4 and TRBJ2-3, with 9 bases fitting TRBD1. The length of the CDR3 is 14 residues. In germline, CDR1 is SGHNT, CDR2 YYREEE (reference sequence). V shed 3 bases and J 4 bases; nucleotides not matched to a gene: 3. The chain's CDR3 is CASSWGTGSDTQYF. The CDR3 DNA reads TGTGCCAGCAGCTGGGGGACAGGGTCAGATACGCAGTATTTT.

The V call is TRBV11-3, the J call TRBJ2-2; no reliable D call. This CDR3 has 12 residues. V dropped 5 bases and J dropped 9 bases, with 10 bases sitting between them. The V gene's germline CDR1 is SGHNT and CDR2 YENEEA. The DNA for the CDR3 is TGTGCCAGCAGCATCCAGGACCGGGAGCTGTTTTTT. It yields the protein CASSIQDRELFF.

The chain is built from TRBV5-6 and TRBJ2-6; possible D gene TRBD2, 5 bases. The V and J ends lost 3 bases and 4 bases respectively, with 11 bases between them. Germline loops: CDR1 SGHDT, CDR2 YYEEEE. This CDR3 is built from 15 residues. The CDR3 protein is CASSSAVSGANVLTF. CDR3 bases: TGTGCCAGCAGCTCAGCGGTATCCGGGGCCAACGTCCTGACTTTC.

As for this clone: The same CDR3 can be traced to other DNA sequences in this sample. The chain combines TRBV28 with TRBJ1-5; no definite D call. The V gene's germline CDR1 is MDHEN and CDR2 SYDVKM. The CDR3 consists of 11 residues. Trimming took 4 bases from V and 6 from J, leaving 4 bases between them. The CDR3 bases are TGTGCCAGCAGTTCTAGTCAGCCCCAGCATTTT. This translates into CASSSSQPQHF.

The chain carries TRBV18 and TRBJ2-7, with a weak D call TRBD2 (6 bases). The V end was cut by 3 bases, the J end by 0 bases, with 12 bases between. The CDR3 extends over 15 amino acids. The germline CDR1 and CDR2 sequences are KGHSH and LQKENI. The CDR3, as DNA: TGTGCCAGCTCACCCCTGGGCGGGGTCTCCTACGAGCAGTACTTC. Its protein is CASSPLGGVSYEQYF.

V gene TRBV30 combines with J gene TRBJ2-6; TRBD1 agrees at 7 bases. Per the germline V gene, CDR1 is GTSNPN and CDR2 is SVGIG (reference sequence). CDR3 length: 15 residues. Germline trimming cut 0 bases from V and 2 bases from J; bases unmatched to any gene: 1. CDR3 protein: CAWSVQGTGANVLTF. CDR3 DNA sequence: TGTGCCTGGAGTGTACAGGGGACTGGGGCCAACGTCCTGACTTTC. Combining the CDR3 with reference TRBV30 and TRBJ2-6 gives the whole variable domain SQTIHQWPATLVQPVGSPLSLECTVEGTSNPNLYWYRQAAGRGLQLLFYSVGIGQISSEVPQNLSASRPQDRQFILSSKKLLLSDSGFYLCAWSVQGTGANVLTFGAGSRLTVL.

The CDR3: CASSPGTGGQPQHF. The DNA for the CDR3 is TGTGCCAGCAGCCCCGGGACAGGGGGTCAGCCCCAGCATTTT. The chain recombines TRBV6-5 with TRBJ1-5, with 11 bases that match TRBD1. The CDR3 sequence is 14 residues long. Losses at the gene ends were 6 bases for V and 6 bases for J; bases not matched to a gene: 4. Germline V gives CDR1 MNHEY, CDR2 SVGAGI.

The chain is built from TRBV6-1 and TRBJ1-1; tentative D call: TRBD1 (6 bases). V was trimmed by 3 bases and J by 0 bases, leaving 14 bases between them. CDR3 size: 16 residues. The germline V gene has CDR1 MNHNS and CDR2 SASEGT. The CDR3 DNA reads TGTGCCAGCAGTGACGCAGGGGTCCGCATGAACACTGAAGCTTTCTTT. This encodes CASSDAGVRMNTEAFF.

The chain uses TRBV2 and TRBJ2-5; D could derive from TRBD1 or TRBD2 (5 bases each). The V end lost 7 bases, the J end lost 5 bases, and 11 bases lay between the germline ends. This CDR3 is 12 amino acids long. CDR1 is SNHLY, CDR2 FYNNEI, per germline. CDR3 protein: CASTRGRETQYF. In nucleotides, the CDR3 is TGTGCCAGCACGAGGGGACGGGAGACCCAGTACTTC.

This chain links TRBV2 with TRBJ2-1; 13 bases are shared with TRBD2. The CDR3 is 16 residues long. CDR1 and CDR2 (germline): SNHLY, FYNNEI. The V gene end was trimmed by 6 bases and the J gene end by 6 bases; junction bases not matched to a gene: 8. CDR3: CASSRWTSGGTNEQFF. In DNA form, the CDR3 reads TGTGCCAGCAGCCGGTGGACTAGCGGGGGTACCAATGAGCAGTTCTTC. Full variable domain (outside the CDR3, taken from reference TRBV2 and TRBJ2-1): EPEVTQTPSHQVTQMGQEVILRCVPISNHLYFYWYRQILGQKVEFLVSFYNNEISEKSEIFDDQFSVERPDGSNFTLKIRSTKLEDSAMYFCASSRWTSGGTNEQFFGPGTRLTVL.

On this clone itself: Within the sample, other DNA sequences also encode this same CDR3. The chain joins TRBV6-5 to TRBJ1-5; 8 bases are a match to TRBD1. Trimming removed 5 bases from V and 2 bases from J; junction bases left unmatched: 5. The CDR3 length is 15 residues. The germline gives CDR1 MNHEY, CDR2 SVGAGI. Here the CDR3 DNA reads TGTGCCAGCAGTCCAGGACAGGGCGGCAATCAGCCCCAGCATTTT. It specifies CASSPGQGGNQPQHF.

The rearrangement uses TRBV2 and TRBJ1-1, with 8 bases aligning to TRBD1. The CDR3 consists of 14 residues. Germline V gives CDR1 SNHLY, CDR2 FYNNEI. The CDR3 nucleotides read TGTGCAGCAAGGAGGACAGGGTTAAGCACTGAAGCTTTCTTT. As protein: CAARRTGLSTEAFF.

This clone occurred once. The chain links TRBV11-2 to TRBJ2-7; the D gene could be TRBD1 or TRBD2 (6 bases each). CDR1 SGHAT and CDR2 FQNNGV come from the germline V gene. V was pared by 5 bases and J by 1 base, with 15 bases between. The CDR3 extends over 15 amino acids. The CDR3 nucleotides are TGTGCCAGCAGCCGGGGGCGGGGCGGGTCCTACGAGCAGTACTTC. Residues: CASSRGRGGSYEQYF.

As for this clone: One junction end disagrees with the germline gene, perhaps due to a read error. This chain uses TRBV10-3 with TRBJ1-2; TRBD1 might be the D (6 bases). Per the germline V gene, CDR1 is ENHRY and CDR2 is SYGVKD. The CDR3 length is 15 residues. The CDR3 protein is CAISDTLQGNHGYTF. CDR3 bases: TGTGCCATCAGTGATACCCTACAGGGTAACCATGGCTACACCTTC.

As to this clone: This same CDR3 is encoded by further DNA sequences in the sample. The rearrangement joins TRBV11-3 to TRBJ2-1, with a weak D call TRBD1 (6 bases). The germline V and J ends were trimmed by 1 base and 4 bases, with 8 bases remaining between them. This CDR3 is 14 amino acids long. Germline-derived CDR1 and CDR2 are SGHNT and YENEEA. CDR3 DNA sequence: TGTGCCAGCAGCTTAGCGCAGGGGTACAATGAGCAGTTCTTC. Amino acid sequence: CASSLAQGYNEQFF.

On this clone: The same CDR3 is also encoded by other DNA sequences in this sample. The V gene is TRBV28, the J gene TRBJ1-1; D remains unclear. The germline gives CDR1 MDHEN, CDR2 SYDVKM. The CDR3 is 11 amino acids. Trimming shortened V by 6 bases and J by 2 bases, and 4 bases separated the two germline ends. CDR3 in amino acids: CASRRNTEAFF. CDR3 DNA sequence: TGTGCCAGCAGGCGAAACACTGAAGCTTTCTTT.